This is a list of T cell receptor beta chains from one sample in a study of cytomegalovirus exposure and HLA in healthy donors. Assay used: immunoSEQ multiplex PCR; TCRdb lists only in-frame clones, some missing. The table lists approximately 150,000 clones, over 60% of them singletons. Sequencing was performed on PBMCs. The origin of the receptors is a male donor in good health and CMV-seronegative. CDR3s include the opening cysteine and the closing phenylalanine or tryptophan. A D gene is named only where the DNA matches it firmly. Clone size, where shown, is once, few, many, or a class for clones that have expanded.

d_gene: NA; abundance: NA; j_gene: TRBJ1-1; v_gene: TRBV19; CDR3nt: TGTGCCAATAGTATGGTAGAGAACACTGAAGCTTTCTTT; CDR3aa: CANSMVENTEAFF
d_gene: NA; abundance: NA; j_gene: TRBJ1-6; v_gene: TRBV6-6; CDR3nt: TGTGCCAGCAGTTCCTACAGGGCAAATAATTCACCCCTCCACTTT; CDR3aa: CASSSYRANNSPLHF
d_gene: NA; abundance: NA; j_gene: TRBJ2-7; v_gene: TRBV5-6; CDR3nt: TGTGCCAGCAGCTTGGGCACCTTTAATTCCTACGAGCAGTACTTC; CDR3aa: CASSLGTFNSYEQYF
d_gene: NA; abundance: NA; j_gene: TRBJ2-7; v_gene: TRBV7-9; CDR3nt: TGTGCCAGCAGCTTAGAGGGAGAGGAATACTTC; CDR3aa: CASSLEGEEYF
d_gene: NA; abundance: NA; j_gene: TRBJ2-1; v_gene: TRBV29-1; CDR3nt: TGCAGCGTTGTGGCAGGGACACGAAAGTTCTTC; CDR3aa: CSVVAGTRKFF
d_gene: NA; abundance: NA; j_gene: TRBJ2-1; v_gene: TRBV5-1; CDR3nt: TGCGCCAGCAGCTTGACTACGAGCTCCTACAATGAGCAGTTCTTC; CDR3aa: CASSLTTSSYNEQFF
d_gene: NA; abundance: NA; j_gene: TRBJ2-7; v_gene: TRBV7-2; CDR3nt: TGTGCCAGCAGCTTAGAAGGGGCCCGCTACGAGCAGTACTTC; CDR3aa: CASSLEGARYEQYF
d_gene: TRBD1; abundance: NA; j_gene: TRBJ1-3; v_gene: TRBV29-1; CDR3nt: TGCAGCGCTCTGACAGGGTCGGGAAACACCATATATTTT; CDR3aa: CSALTGSGNTIYF
d_gene: NA; abundance: NA; j_gene: TRBJ2-3; v_gene: TRBV7-9; CDR3nt: TGTGCCACCCTAGGAGATACGCAGTATTTT; CDR3aa: CATLGDTQYF
d_gene: NA; abundance: NA; j_gene: TRBJ1-1; v_gene: TRBV19; CDR3nt: TGTGCCAGTAGTATCGGAGGTCGAGCGGCTGAAGCTTTCTTT; CDR3aa: CASSIGGRAAEAFF
d_gene: TRBD1; abundance: NA; j_gene: TRBJ2-6; v_gene: TRBV2; CDR3nt: TGTGCCAGCAGTCTCGGTGACAGGGGGTTGGCTTTC; CDR3aa: CASSLGDRGLAF
d_gene: TRBD1; abundance: NA; j_gene: TRBJ2-7; v_gene: TRBV18; CDR3nt: TGTGCCAGCTCGCAAACCGGGACAGGGACAGGCGAGCAGTACTTC; CDR3aa: CASSQTGTGTGEQYF
d_gene: NA; abundance: NA; j_gene: TRBJ2-5; v_gene: TRBV7-9; CDR3nt: TGTGCCAGCAGCTCTTCAGGGGGGACGGCAGAGACCCAGTACTTC; CDR3aa: CASSSSGGTAETQYF
d_gene: NA; abundance: NA; j_gene: TRBJ2-7; v_gene: TRBV6-5; CDR3nt: TGTGCCAGCAGTCCCTCCAGGGGCAGCGAGCAGTACTTC; CDR3aa: CASSPSRGSEQYF
d_gene: NA; abundance: NA; j_gene: TRBJ1-5; v_gene: TRBV10-2; CDR3nt: TGCGCCAGCAGCCATGGAATGTTACAGGGTATCGGCAATCAGCCCCAGCATTTT; CDR3aa: CASSHGMLQGIGNQPQHF
d_gene: TRBD1; abundance: NA; j_gene: TRBJ1-1; v_gene: TRBV5-1; CDR3nt: TGCGCCAGCAGCTGGGGGACAGGTAACACTGAAGCTTTCTTT; CDR3aa: CASSWGTGNTEAFF
d_gene: NA; abundance: NA; j_gene: TRBJ1-1; v_gene: TRBV15; CDR3nt: TGTGCCACCATCCCCTCTTTGAGGGAAAGTGTAGGAGCTTTCTTT; CDR3aa: CATIPSLRESVGAFF
d_gene: NA; abundance: NA; j_gene: TRBJ1-6; v_gene: TRBV5-1; CDR3nt: TGCGCCAGCAGGGGGGCAGGCACCACTGCCCCGGCCCTCCACTTT; CDR3aa: CASRGAGTTAPALHF
d_gene: NA; abundance: once; j_gene: TRBJ1-2; v_gene: TRBV19; CDR3nt: TGTGCCAGTAGTATCGCCGCTACAGGGAACTATGGCTACACCTTC; CDR3aa: CASSIAATGNYGYTF
d_gene: NA; abundance: NA; j_gene: TRBJ2-2; v_gene: TRBV27; CDR3nt: TGTGCCAGCAGTTTTCTGACCGGGGAGCTGTTTTTT; CDR3aa: CASSFLTGELFF
d_gene: NA; abundance: NA; j_gene: TRBJ2-3; v_gene: TRBV27; CDR3nt: TGTGCCAGCAGTTTATCGGAGGGCACAGATACGCAGTATTTT; CDR3aa: CASSLSEGTDTQYF